This T cell receptor beta chain was captured by sequencing in a study of cytomegalovirus exposure and HLA in healthy donors. Study results and limitations: There were a few CMV-associated chains whose specificity for CMV antigens was confirmed in vitro. TCR beta V- and J-gene trimming was later associated with a missense DCLRE1C variant.

Of note for this clone: Its antigen remains unknown.

Nominally healthy donors were sampled, though unrecorded immune exposures were likely. The PCR made use of 60 Vbeta and 13 Jbeta primers. The assay was immunoSEQ multiplex PCR, and TCRdb's table has in-frame clones only and misses some. The profile shows over 200,000 clones, about 72% of them singletons. This CDR3 spans 16 amino acids. CDR1 and CDR2 (germline): SGDLS, YYNGEE. V shed 0 bases and J shed 3 bases, with 16 bases lying between them. The TCR sequence derives from a male donor in good health and CMV-seronegative. The specimen sequenced was PBMCs. V usage is TRBV9 and J usage is TRBJ2-7; D perhaps matches TRBD2 (5 bases). Written as DNA, the CDR3 is TGTGCCAGCAGCGTAGGCCCGGAGGTCGACAACTACGAGCAGTACTTC. It encodes CASSVGPEVDNYEQYF.